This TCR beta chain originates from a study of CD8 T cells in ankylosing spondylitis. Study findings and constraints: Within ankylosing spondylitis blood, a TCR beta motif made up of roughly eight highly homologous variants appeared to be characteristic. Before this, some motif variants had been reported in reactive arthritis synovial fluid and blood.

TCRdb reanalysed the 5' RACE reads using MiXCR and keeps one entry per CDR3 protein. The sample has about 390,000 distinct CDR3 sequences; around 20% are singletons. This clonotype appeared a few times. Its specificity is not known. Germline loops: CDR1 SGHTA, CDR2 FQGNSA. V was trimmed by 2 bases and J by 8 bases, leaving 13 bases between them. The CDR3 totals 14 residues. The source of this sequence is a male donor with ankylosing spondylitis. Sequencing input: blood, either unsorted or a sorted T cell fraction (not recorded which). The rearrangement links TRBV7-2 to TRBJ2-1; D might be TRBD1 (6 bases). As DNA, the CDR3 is TGTGCCAGCAGCTTAAGCCAGGGGATCGATGAGCAGTTCTTC. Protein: CASSLSQGIDEQFF.